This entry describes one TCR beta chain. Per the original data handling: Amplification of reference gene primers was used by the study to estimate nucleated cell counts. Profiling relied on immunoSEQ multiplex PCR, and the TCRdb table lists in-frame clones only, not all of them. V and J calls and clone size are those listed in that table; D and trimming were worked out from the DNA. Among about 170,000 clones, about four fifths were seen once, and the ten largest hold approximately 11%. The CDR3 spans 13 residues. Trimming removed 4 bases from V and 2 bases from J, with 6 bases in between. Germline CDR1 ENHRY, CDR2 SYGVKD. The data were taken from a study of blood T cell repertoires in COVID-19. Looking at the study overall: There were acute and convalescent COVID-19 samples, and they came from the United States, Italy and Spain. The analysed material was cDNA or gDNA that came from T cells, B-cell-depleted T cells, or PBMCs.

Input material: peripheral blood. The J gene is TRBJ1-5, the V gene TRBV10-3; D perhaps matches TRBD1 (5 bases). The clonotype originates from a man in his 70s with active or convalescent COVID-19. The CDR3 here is CAISGGGNQPQHF. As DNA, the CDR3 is TGTGCCATCAGTGGGGGGGGCAATCAGCCCCAGCATTTT.